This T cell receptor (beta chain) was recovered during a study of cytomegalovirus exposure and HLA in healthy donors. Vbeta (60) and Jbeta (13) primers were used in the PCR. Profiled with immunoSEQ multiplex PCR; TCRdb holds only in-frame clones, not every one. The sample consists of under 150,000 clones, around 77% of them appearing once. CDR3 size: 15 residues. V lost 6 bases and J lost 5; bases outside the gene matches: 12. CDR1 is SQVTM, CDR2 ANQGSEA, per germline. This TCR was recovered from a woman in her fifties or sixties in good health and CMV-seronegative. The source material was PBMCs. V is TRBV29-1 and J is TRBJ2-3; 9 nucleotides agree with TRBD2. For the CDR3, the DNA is TGCAGCGTAAGAGCGGGAGGTGCCGTTGGAGATACGCAGTATTTT. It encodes CSVRAGGAVGDTQYF.